One and the same sample provided the 26 T cell receptor beta chains below, sequenced in a study of Ad26.COV2.S vaccination and SARS-CoV-2 variants. Method: immunoSEQ multiplex PCR; TCRdb's copy keeps in-frame clones and lacks some. The sample has 180,000 or so clones; 87% are singletons. Sequencing was performed on peripheral blood, taken after recovery from COVID-19. Receptors were obtained from a human donor who had recovered from COVID-19.

The chain joins TRBV12-3 or TRBV12-4 to TRBJ2-1; a possible D gene is TRBD2 (6 bases). CDR3 length equals 12 residues. Trimming took 4 bases from V and 12 from J, leaving 13 bases between them. CDR3 nucleotides: TGTGCCAGCAGTTCAATAGCGGCGCGGCAGTTCTTC. The encoded protein is CASSSIAARQFF.

The chain recombines TRBV5-6 with TRBJ2-3; D not certain. The CDR3 is 13 amino acids. The V gene's germline CDR1 is SGHDT and CDR2 YYEEEE. V was shortened by 0 bases and J by 4 bases, with 6 bases between the two germline ends. CDR3 sequence (DNA): TGTGCCAGCAGCTTGGACGCCGCAGATACGCAGTATTTT. Its protein product is CASSLDAADTQYF.

The chain joins TRBV19 to TRBJ2-4; D could derive from TRBD1 or TRBD2 (5 bases each). V was cut by 2 bases and J by 4 bases, with 24 bases left in between. The germline gives CDR1 LNHDA, CDR2 SQIVND (reference sequence). The CDR3 length is 19 residues. For the CDR3, the DNA is TGTGCCAGTAGTATATTCATGGGGCAGGGTGGGAGTTATAAAAACATTCAGTACTTC. Translated: CASSIFMGQGGSYKNIQYF.

The sample holds one count of this clone. For the CDR3, the DNA is TGTGCCAGCAGCCAAATAGAGGGGAACACTGAAGCTTTCTTT. It yields the protein CASSQIEGNTEAFF. The chain has TRBV3-1 (or the pseudogene TRBV3-2) and TRBJ1-1; D is uncertain. V gave up 2 bases and J gave up 1 base, with 8 bases separating them. Germline CDR1 LGHDT, CDR2 YNNKEL (reference sequence). The CDR3 is made up of 14 amino acids.

This clone turned up a few times. This chain joins TRBV6-5 and TRBJ1-6; D ambiguous. Germline lookup yields CDR1 MNHEY and CDR2 SVGAGI. Trimming stripped 5 bases from V and 9 bases from J, with 17 bases between. The CDR3 totals 15 residues. The CDR3 reads CASSPTRWGGSPLHF. DNA of the CDR3: TGTGCCAGCAGTCCTACTCGGTGGGGTGGTTCACCCCTCCACTTT.

The V call is TRBV12-3 or TRBV12-4, the J call TRBJ2-7; a weak D match, TRBD2 (5 bases). The CDR3 spans 13 residues. The germline V and J ends were trimmed by 7 bases and 1 base, with 11 bases remaining between them. The CDR3, as DNA: TGTGCCAGCACCGGACGGGAATCCTACGAGCAGTACTTC. This sequence encodes CASTGRESYEQYF.

This clone was detected only once. J is TRBJ2-7 and V is TRBV15; 8 bases fit TRBD1. The CDR3 is made up of 16 amino acids. V gave up 1 base and J gave up 7 bases; unmatched junction bases: 12. The germline CDR1 and CDR2 sequences are LNHNV and YYDKDF (reference sequence). The CDR3 reads CATSRGSQGARQEQYF. The CDR3 DNA follows: TGTGCCACCAGCAGAGGCTCCCAGGGGGCGCGTCAAGAGCAGTACTTC.

This chain connects TRBV11-3 to TRBJ2-6; perhaps TRBD1 as D (6 bases). Trimming removed 5 bases at V and 1 base at J, with 12 bases between. The CDR3 is 16 residues long. CDR1 is SGHNT and CDR2 is YENEEA in the germline V gene. CDR3 bases: TGTGCCAGCAGCACCGGTAGGGGGTCTGGGGCCAACGTCCTGACTTTC. Residues: CASSTGRGSGANVLTF.

The V gene is TRBV5-1, the J gene TRBJ2-5; TRBD2 might be the D (6 bases). Trimming took off 0 bases at V and 2 bases at J, with 17 bases between the two ends. The CDR3 sequence is 17 residues long. CDR1 is SGHRS and CDR2 is YFSETQ in the germline V gene. The CDR3 DNA reads as TGCGCCAGCAGCTTGGGGGTTTTATTAGCGGTACAAGAGACCCAGTACTTC. It codes for CASSLGVLLAVQETQYF.

The V call is TRBV18, the J call TRBJ1-2, with D unclear. In germline, CDR1 is KGHSH, CDR2 LQKENI. The ends were cut back, 6 bases at V and 8 bases at J, with 19 bases in the middle. The CDR3 covers 14 residues. CDR3 loop: CASSSDTNFRGYTF. The DNA of the CDR3 is TGTGCCAGCTCCTCCGACACTAATTTTAGAGGCTACACCTTC.

This clone was seen once. This chain uses TRBV16 with TRBJ2-1, with TRBD2 identical over 15 bases. The junction had 4 bases not matched to a gene; V was cut back by 4 bases and J by 9 bases. The germline CDR1 and CDR2 sequences are KGHSY and FQNENV. The CDR3 is made up of 15 amino acids. The CDR3 loop is CASSLQGLAGGEQFF. The CDR3 bases are TGTGCCAGCAGCCTGCAGGGACTAGCGGGGGGTGAGCAGTTCTTC.

The chain employs TRBV24-1 and TRBJ2-7, with TRBD1 matching 8 bases. This CDR3 contains 12 residues. Germline-derived CDR1 and CDR2 are KGHDR and SFDVKD. Trimming at V came to 8 bases and at J to 9 bases, leaving 8 bases not matched to a gene. The CDR3 region is CATMDRESGQYF. In DNA form, the CDR3 reads TGTGCCACCATGGACAGGGAGTCAGGGCAGTACTTC.

The chain carries TRBV3-1 (or the pseudogene TRBV3-2) and TRBJ1-1; unclear D gene. Germline lookup yields CDR1 LGHDT and CDR2 YNNKEL (reference sequence). The length of the CDR3 is 14 residues. Trimming left V 4 bases short and J 0 bases short, with 9 bases between. CDR3 nucleotides: TGTGCCAGCAGCCCATTCCAGTTGAACACTGAAGCTTTCTTT. This translates into CASSPFQLNTEAFF.

V usage is TRBV27 and J usage is TRBJ1-2, with D possibly matching TRBD1 (6 bases). Germline CDR1 reads MNHEY; CDR2 reads SMNVEV (reference sequence). This CDR3 contains 11 residues. V lost 8 bases to trimming and J lost 6 bases, with 10 bases between them. In DNA, the CDR3 is TGTGCCAGCTCGGGGGCCCATGGCTACACCTTC. Amino acids: CASSGAHGYTF.

The genes are TRBV21-1 and TRBJ1-5. TRBV21-1 is noted as a pseudogene. The CDR3 covers 16 residues. The DNA for the CDR3 is TGTGCCAGCAGCAAAGTTTCCGGGGGTACCGGTCAGCCCCAGCATTTT. Its protein product is CASSKVSGGTGQPQHF.

The chain uses TRBV4-1 and TRBJ2-7; D is perhaps TRBD1 or TRBD2 (5 bases each). This CDR3 has 17 amino acids. The germline V gene has CDR1 MGHRA and CDR2 YSYEKL. Between the trimmed V and J ends, which lost 0 bases and 3 bases, there was a span of 18 bases. CDR3 sequence (DNA): TGCGCCAGCAGCCAAGACGTAGAGGGGCGGTCACACTACGAGCAGTACTTC. Its translation is CASSQDVEGRSHYEQYF.

This clone was detected once. V is TRBV6-1 and J is TRBJ2-7, with no clear D. Trimming took 3 bases from V and 0 from J, leaving 12 bases between them. Germline CDR1 reads MNHNS; CDR2 reads SASEGT. The CDR3 covers 15 residues. As DNA, the CDR3 is TGTGCCAGCAGTGACCCTGGAGAGGTCTCCTACGAGCAGTACTTC. As protein: CASSDPGEVSYEQYF.

This sequence joins TRBV5-1 and TRBJ2-6; D gene uncertain. Trimming left V 2 bases short and J 4 bases short, with 7 bases between. This CDR3 has 14 residues. Germline CDR1 SGHRS, CDR2 YFSETQ. CDR3 nucleotide sequence: TGCGCCAGCAGCTTACTCCAGGGGGCCAACGTCCTGACTTTC. Protein: CASSLLQGANVLTF.

The rearrangement links TRBV25-1 to TRBJ1-6, with D perhaps matching TRBD1 (5 bases). This CDR3 region has 15 residues. Germline V gene sequence: CDR1 MGHDK, CDR2 SYGVNS. V lost 3 bases and J 10 bases, leaving 16 bases between the germline ends. This CDR3 reads CASSEVGTAGSPLHF. The DNA of the CDR3 is TGTGCCAGCAGTGAGGTAGGGACGGCAGGATCACCCCTCCACTTT.

This sequence joins TRBV2 and TRBJ2-7; perhaps TRBD2 as D (5 bases). The CDR3 is 13 residues long. V was trimmed by 0 bases and J by 7 bases, leaving 10 bases between them. Germline CDR1 is SNHLY and CDR2 is FYNNEI. In DNA, the CDR3 is TGTGCCAGCAGTGAAGCGGGAGTTGGGGAGCAGTACTTC. The encoded protein is CASSEAGVGEQYF.

The V call is TRBV4-2, the J call TRBJ2-5; D perhaps matches TRBD2 (5 bases). CDR3 length equals 14 residues. V dropped 0 bases and J dropped 7 bases, with 12 bases sitting between them. The germline gives CDR1 LGHNA, CDR2 YNFKEQ. CDR3 coding DNA: TGTGCCAGCAGCCAAGATAAACTAGTTGGGACCCAGTACTTC. It is translated as CASSQDKLVGTQYF.

V and J are TRBV7-2 and TRBJ2-3; the D is unclear. The V and J ends lost 5 bases and 2 bases respectively, with 5 bases between them. Germline V gene lookup returns CDR1 SGHTA and CDR2 FQGNSA. This CDR3 is built from 12 residues. CDR3 nucleotide sequence: TGTGCCAGCAGCGGCTTCACAGATACGCAGTATTTT. Protein product: CASSGFTDTQYF.

About this clone: Its ends do not fully match the called genes, so a read error is possible. The chain recombines TRBV11-2 with TRBJ2-1; 7 bases line up with TRBD1. CDR3 length: 14 amino acids. Germline V gives CDR1 SGHAT, CDR2 FQNNGV. The CDR3 coding sequence is TGTGCCAGCAGCTCCCTCCAAAAACCGACAGGGTTGCTCTTC. Its translation: CASSSLQKPTGLLF.

The V gene is TRBV7-2, the J gene TRBJ2-1; tentatively, D is TRBD2 (5 bases). The CDR3 runs 15 residues. V lost 5 bases, J lost 0 bases, and 11 bases lay in between. CDR1 and CDR2 from the germline V gene are SGHTA and FQGNSA. The CDR3 DNA reads as TGTGCCAGCAGCCAACTAGTTGCCTCCTACAATGAGCAGTTCTTC. Translated, it gives CASSQLVASYNEQFF.

This clone was counted only a few times. This chain joins TRBV6-5 and TRBJ1-6, with D hard to call. V was pared by 7 bases and J by 7 bases, with 14 bases between. Germline V gives CDR1 MNHEY, CDR2 SVGAGI. CDR3 length equals 14 residues. This CDR3 reads CASTTGPMNSPLHF. The CDR3 coding sequence is TGTGCCAGCACCACCGGACCGATGAATTCACCCCTCCACTTT.

The chain uses TRBV23-1 and TRBJ2-7; D is possibly TRBD1 (6 bases). TRBV23-1 is filed as an ORF, its function uncertain. The length of the CDR3 is 11 residues. V was trimmed by 10 bases and J by 4 bases, leaving 11 bases between them. In nucleotides, the CDR3 is TGCGCCAACAGGGACACTTACGAGCAGTACTTC. Its protein is CANRDTYEQYF.